Listed below are T cell receptor beta chains from one sample, sequenced in a study of T cell responses to AZD1222 COVID-19 vaccine. Assay: immunoSEQ multiplex PCR; the TCRdb copy retains only in-frame clones and omits some. There are 120,000 to 150,000 clones in the sample; 75% to 90% occur only once, and around 1.6% lies in the top ten. The sequenced sample was peripheral blood, obtained 28 days after the second AZD1222 dose. The receptors stem from an adult who received the AZD1222 COVID-19 vaccine. CDR3s include the opening cysteine and the closing phenylalanine or tryptophan. A D gene is named only where the DNA matches it firmly. The size field is filled for only some rows; it gives once, few, many or a size class.

V,D,size,J,CDR3,DNA
TRBV28,TRBD1,-,TRBJ1-1,CASTEIGQDIQGTEAFF,TGTGCCAGCACCGAAATAGGACAGGATATACAGGGCACTGAAGCTTTCTTT
TRBV27,TRBD1,-,TRBJ1-6,CASSTQQGASYNSPLHF,TGTGCCAGCAGTACCCAACAGGGGGCCTCCTATAATTCACCCCTCCACTTT
TRBV5-4,TRBD1,-,TRBJ2-2,CASSPRDSEMRLFF,TGTGCCAGCAGCCCTCGGGACAGTGAAATGAGGCTGTTTTTT
TRBV11-3,-,-,TRBJ2-7,CASSLAPTYEQYF,TGTGCCAGCAGCTTAGCCCCGACCTACGAGCAGTACTTC
TRBV3-1/TRBV3-2,-,-,TRBJ1-3,CASSQETGQGGNTIYF,TGTGCCAGCAGCCAAGAGACGGGGCAGGGAGGAAACACCATATATTTT
TRBV19,-,once,TRBJ2-7,CASSIDWYSYEQYF,TGTGCCAGTAGTATAGATTGGTACTCCTACGAGCAGTACTTC
TRBV15,-,-,TRBJ1-5,CATSRDSATGVGNQPQHF,TGTGCCACCAGCAGAGATTCCGCCACAGGTGTCGGCAATCAGCCCCAGCATTTT
TRBV5-1,-,-,TRBJ1-3,CASRTGTSGNTIYF,TGCGCCAGCCGAACAGGGACCTCTGGAAACACCATATATTTT
TRBV5-8,-,-,TRBJ1-6,CASSLERTARWSPLHF,TGTGCCAGCAGCTTGGAGCGGACGGCGCGGTGGTCACCCCTCCACTTT
TRBV15,TRBD2,-,TRBJ2-1,CATSPGLAGGGGEQFF,TGTGCCACCAGCCCCGGACTAGCGGGAGGGGGGGGTGAGCAGTTCTTC
TRBV3-1/TRBV3-2,-,-,TRBJ2-5,CASSQEESGPLQETQYF,TGTGCCAGCAGCCAAGAAGAGTCTGGGCCATTACAAGAGACCCAGTACTTC
TRBV27,-,-,TRBJ2-2,CASSLLIWPGVDTGELFF,TGTGCCAGCAGTTTATTAATTTGGCCAGGGGTCGACACCGGGGAGCTGTTTTTT
TRBV6-1,-,-,TRBJ1-5,CASSEGAASQPQHF,TGTGCCAGCAGTGAAGGGGCTGCGTCCCAGCCCCAGCATTTT
TRBV20-1,-,-,TRBJ2-5,CSPGVEETQYF,TGCAGCCCAGGAGTTGAGGAGACCCAGTACTTC
TRBV19,-,-,TRBJ1-5,CASSIDFQPQHF,TGTGCCAGTAGTATAGATTTCCAGCCCCAGCATTTT
TRBV6-5,-,once,TRBJ1-2,CASSYSTGGYTF,TGTGCCAGCAGTTACTCGACGGGGGGCTACACCTTC
TRBV7-8,-,-,TRBJ2-1,CASSLGTDNLYNEQFF,TGTGCCAGCAGCCTCGGGACCGACAATCTCTACAATGAGCAGTTCTTC
TRBV10-1,-,once,TRBJ2-1,CASSENPGTEQFF,TGCGCCAGCAGTGAGAACCCGGGAACTGAGCAGTTCTTC
TRBV18,-,-,TRBJ1-5,CASSPPAGNQPQHF,TGTGCCAGCTCACCCCCGGCTGGGAATCAGCCCCAGCATTTT
TRBV25-1,TRBD1,-,TRBJ2-2,CASGTDVNTGELFF,TGTGCCAGCGGGACAGACGTTAACACCGGGGAGCTGTTTTTT
TRBV30,-,-,TRBJ1-2,CAWWGPRGYTF,TGTGCCTGGTGGGGACCAAGGGGCTACACCTTC
TRBV4-2,-,-,TRBJ2-3,CASSQDSMATDTQYF,TGTGCCAGCAGCCAAGATTCGATGGCCACAGATACGCAGTATTTT
TRBV9,TRBD1,once,TRBJ2-3,CASSPDRGFTDTQYF,TGTGCCAGCAGCCCTGACAGGGGCTTCACAGATACGCAGTATTTT
TRBV18,-,once,TRBJ2-2,CASSIGQDHRGELFF,TGTGCCAGCTCAATAGGACAAGATCACCGGGGGGAGCTGTTTTTT
TRBV27,TRBD1,-,TRBJ2-3,CASRVDRGRADTQYF,TGTGCCAGCAGGGTGGACAGGGGGAGGGCAGATACGCAGTATTTT
TRBV18,TRBD1,-,TRBJ1-6,CASSQGQGSRLHF,TGTGCCAGCTCCCAAGGACAGGGATCGAGGCTCCACTTT
TRBV28,-,-,TRBJ2-6,CASSLIGSSGANVLTF,TGTGCCAGCAGTTTAATCGGTAGCTCTGGGGCCAACGTCCTGACTTTC
TRBV30,-,-,TRBJ2-5,CAWSVLAGFGETQYF,TGTGCCTGGAGTGTACTCGCGGGGTTCGGTGAGACCCAGTACTTC
TRBV2,-,-,TRBJ1-2,CASSEALRQAGGGRYTF,TGTGCCAGCAGTGAAGCGCTTCGCCAGGCCGGAGGTGGACGCTACACCTTC
TRBV28,TRBD1,-,TRBJ1-1,CASSSPTGLNTEAFF,TGTGCCAGCAGTTCGCCGACAGGGCTGAACACTGAAGCTTTCTTT